This record covers a single T cell receptor (beta chain). Clones were read by immunoSEQ multiplex PCR, and TCRdb kept only the in-frame ones, dropping some. In the table there are under 600,000 clones, 70% to 80% of which are singletons. The data originate from a study of shared clonotypes between healthy human individuals. Deletions cut 5 bases from V and 3 bases from J, with 8 bases between. Germline CDR1 reads ENHRY; CDR2 reads SYGVKD. There are 12 residues in the CDR3. Sequencing was carried out using PBMCs. The TCR originated in a woman between 40 and 50 years old in good health. Some clones in this sample may be carry-over from other donors' samples. V and J are TRBV10-3 and TRBJ2-7; D is perhaps TRBD2 (6 bases). The CDR3 nucleotides are TGTGCCATCAGTTCGGGGGACTACGAGCAGTACTTC. It encodes CAISSGDYEQYF.